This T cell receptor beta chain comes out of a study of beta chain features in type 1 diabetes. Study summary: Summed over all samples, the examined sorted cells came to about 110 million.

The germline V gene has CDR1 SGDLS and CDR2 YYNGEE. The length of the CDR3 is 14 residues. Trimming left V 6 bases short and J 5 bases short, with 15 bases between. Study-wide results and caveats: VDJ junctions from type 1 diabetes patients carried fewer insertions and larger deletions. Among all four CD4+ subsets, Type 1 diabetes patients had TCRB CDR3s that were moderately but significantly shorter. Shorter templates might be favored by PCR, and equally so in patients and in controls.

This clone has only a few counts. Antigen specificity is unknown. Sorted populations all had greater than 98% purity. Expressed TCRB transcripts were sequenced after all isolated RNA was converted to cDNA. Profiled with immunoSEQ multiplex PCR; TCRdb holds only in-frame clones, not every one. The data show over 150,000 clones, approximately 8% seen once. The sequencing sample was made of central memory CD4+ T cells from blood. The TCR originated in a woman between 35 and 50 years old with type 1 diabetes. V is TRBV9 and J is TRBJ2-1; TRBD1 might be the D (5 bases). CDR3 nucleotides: TGTGCCAGCACCCCGACTCTCAGGGACAATGAGCAGTTCTTC. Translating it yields CASTPTLRDNEQFF.